Shown below are 26 T cell receptor beta chains from a single sample sequenced in a study of T cells in Graves' hyperthyroidism and ophthalmopathy. RNA transcripts yielded amplified TCR beta CDR3 regions. An initial round of RT-PCR targeting the TCR CDR3 relied on the HTBI primer set. TCRdb reanalysed the multiplex PCR reads using MiXCR and keeps one entry per CDR3 protein. The profile shows about 410,000 distinct CDR3 sequences, under 15% of them singletons. The sample consisted of blood. These receptors were taken from a man aged 18 to 29 with Graves' ophthalmopathy.

This clonotype was recorded at least ten times. V is TRBV29-1 and J is TRBJ2-7; 10 nucleotides align to TRBD2. The J segment lost 2 bases and the V segment lost 4 bases, leaving 11 bases of the junction unmatched. Per germline, CDR1 SQVTM and CDR2 ANQGSEA. The CDR3 extends over 16 amino acids. For the CDR3, the DNA is TGCAGCGTTGGGGGGTGGGTAGCGGGAGGTGCCTACGAGCAGTACTTC. This sequence encodes CSVGGWVAGGAYEQYF.

There are many counts of this clonotype. The J gene is TRBJ2-7, the V gene TRBV7-3, with 7 bases identical to TRBD1. The CDR3 totals 13 residues. Per the germline V gene, CDR1 is SGHTA and CDR2 is FQGTGA. V shed 5 bases and J 7 bases; nucleotides not matched to a gene: 8. In DNA, the CDR3 is TGTGCCAGCAGCGCGGACAGGTGGGGGGAGCAGTACTTC. This codes for CASSADRWGEQYF. The full variable domain, with the rest looked up from reference TRBV7-3 and TRBJ2-7, is GAGVSQTPSNKVTEKGKYVELRCDPISGHTALYWYRQSLGQGPEFLIYFQGTGAADDSGLPNDRFFAVRPEGSVSTLKIQRTERGDSAVYLCASSADRWGEQYFGPGTRLTVT.

There are a few counts of this clonotype. The chain couples TRBV13 to TRBJ1-3; 10 bases are shared with TRBD1. The trim removed 5 bases at V and 2 bases at J, leaving 0 bases unmatched. The germline gives CDR1 PRHDT, CDR2 FYEKMQ (reference sequence). CDR3 size: 14 residues. DNA for the CDR3: TGTGCCAGCAGCGGGACAGGGGCTGGAAACACCATATATTTT. As protein: CASSGTGAGNTIYF.

Ten or more counts support this clonotype. The V and J genes are TRBV16 and TRBJ2-5; D is perhaps TRBD2 (5 bases). CDR3 length: 15 residues. Germline loops: CDR1 KGHSY, CDR2 FQNENV. V dropped 0 bases and J dropped 5 bases, with 13 bases sitting between them. The CDR3 DNA sequence: TGTGCCAGCAGCCAATCTGGTCAAACGGGGGAGACCCAGTACTTC. Translating it yields CASSQSGQTGETQYF.

This clonotype was counted between two and nine times. J is TRBJ1-6 and V is TRBV2; D is unclear. Germline CDR1 reads SNHLY; CDR2 reads FYNNEI. V lost 4 bases and J lost 9, with 7 bases in between. CDR3 length: 12 residues. The CDR3: CASSVMGSPLHF. The DNA for the CDR3 is TGTGCCAGCAGTGTAATGGGTTCACCCCTCCACTTT. The full variable domain, completed using reference TRBV2 and TRBJ1-6, is EPEVTQTPSHQVTQMGQEVILRCVPISNHLYFYWYRQILGQKVEFLVSFYNNEISEKSEIFDDQFSVERPDGSNFTLKIRSTKLEDSAMYFCASSVMGSPLHFGNGTRLTVT.

This clonotype occurred many times. The chain links TRBV12-3 or TRBV12-4 to TRBJ1-1, with D tentatively TRBD1 (6 bases). Trimming took off 3 bases at V and 11 bases at J, with 10 bases between the two ends. This CDR3 spans 11 amino acids. The CDR3 reads CASSFEGGAFF. CDR3 sequence (DNA): TGTGCCAGCAGTTTCGAGGGGGGCGCTTTCTTT.

In its sample, this clonotype was seen many times. As DNA, the CDR3 is TGTGCCAGCAGGGGGACAGGGAGTGGTGAGCAGTTCTTC. It specifies CASRGTGSGEQFF. The chain carries TRBV2 and TRBJ2-1, with 9 bases aligning to TRBD1. V gave up 6 bases and J gave up 9 bases; unmatched junction bases: 6. The CDR3 consists of 13 residues. Germline assignment: CDR1 SNHLY and CDR2 FYNNEI.

This clonotype was counted a few times. The V gene is TRBV4-1, the J gene TRBJ2-5, with a possible D match to TRBD2 (6 bases). Germline CDR1 is MGHRA and CDR2 is YSYEKL. V dropped 1 base and J dropped 4 bases, with 13 bases sitting between them. The CDR3 runs 15 residues. As DNA, the CDR3 is TGCGCCAGCAGCCAAGTGGAGGGCAGGGTAGAGACCCAGTACTTC. This gives the protein CASSQVEGRVETQYF.

The genes are TRBV19 and TRBJ2-7; 9 positions match TRBD1. The CDR3 length is 13 residues. Germline V gene sequence: CDR1 LNHDA, CDR2 SQIVND (reference sequence). V shed 7 bases, J shed 5 bases, and the junction held 6 bases outside the gene matches. CDR3 sequence reads: CASTQGALDEQYF. In DNA form, the CDR3 reads TGTGCCAGTACACAGGGGGCGTTGGACGAGCAGTACTTC.

This clonotype was picked up many times. Written as DNA, the CDR3 is TGCAGTGCTAGAGAACTAGCGGGGGACACCGGGGAGCTGTTTTTT. Protein sequence: CSARELAGDTGELFF. This sequence joins TRBV20-1 and TRBJ2-2; 11 positions agree with TRBD2. Germline CDR1 reads DFQATT; CDR2 reads SNEGSKA (reference sequence). With 0 bases clipped from V and 3 bases from J, the junction kept 0 bases outside the gene matches. CDR3 size: 15 residues.

This clonotype came up many times. The chain has TRBV4-1 and TRBJ2-5; a possible D gene is TRBD2 (5 bases). The CDR3 runs 15 residues. Germline V gives CDR1 MGHRA, CDR2 YSYEKL. The V end lost 0 bases, the J end lost 2 bases, and 10 bases lay between the germline ends. The CDR3 DNA follows: TGCGCCAGCAGCCAAGATGGCACGGGACAAGAGACCCAGTACTTC. It yields the protein CASSQDGTGQETQYF.

The V call is TRBV29-1, the J call TRBJ1-2; D is ambiguous. Trimming stripped 5 bases from V and 8 bases from J, with 18 bases between. Germline V gene lookup returns CDR1 SQVTM and CDR2 ANQGSEA. The CDR3 runs to 13 residues. The CDR3 loop is CSVSLLGSWGYTF. The CDR3 DNA is TGCAGCGTTAGTCTACTGGGGAGCTGGGGCTACACCTTC.

This clonotype has at least ten counts. The V gene is TRBV7-9, the J gene TRBJ2-1; no definite D call. The CDR3 spans 14 residues. V was shortened by 2 bases and J by 7 bases, with 12 bases between the two germline ends. Germline V gene sequence: CDR1 SEHNR, CDR2 FQNEAQ (reference sequence). CDR3: CASSLSWGTNEQFF. CDR3 DNA: TGTGCCAGCAGCTTAAGTTGGGGAACAAATGAGCAGTTCTTC.

As regards this clonotype: Just one base apart from a much larger clone, this may be a read error. Because it lacks the conserved phenylalanine or tryptophan at the end, this CDR3 is likely a read error. This chain links TRBV20-1 with TRBJ2-3; unclear D gene. The CDR3 length is 13 residues. CDR1 and CDR2 (germline): DFQATT, SNEGSKA (reference sequence). V lost 1 base and J lost 1, with 6 bases in between. CDR3 in amino acids: CSARATGTDTQYL. CDR3 bases: TGCAGTGCTAGAGCCACAGGCACAGATACGCAGTATCTT.

This clonotype was seen at least ten times. The chain has TRBV7-9 and TRBJ1-5, with 7 nucleotides matching TRBD1. J lost 0 bases, V lost 5 bases, and 10 bases had no gene match. The CDR3 consists of 17 residues. The germline gives CDR1 SEHNR, CDR2 FQNEAQ (reference sequence). The CDR3 bases are TGTGCCAGCAGCCCCCTCAGGGACAGTAATAGCAATCAGCCCCAGCATTTT. Protein sequence: CASSPLRDSNSNQPQHF.

Comments on this clonotype: A clone one base away is much larger, so this may be a read error. The V and J genes are TRBV5-1 and TRBJ2-3, with a possible D match to TRBD1 (7 bases). V shed 4 bases and J shed 2 bases, with 14 bases lying between them. Germline CDR1 SGHRS, CDR2 YFSETQ. The CDR3 consists of 15 residues. CDR3 residues: CASSVAGQNTDTQYF. Written as DNA, the CDR3 is TGCGCCAGCAGCGTCGCGGGACAGAACACAGATACGCAGTATTTT. Full variable domain (missing parts from reference TRBV5-1 and TRBJ2-3): KAGVTQTPRYLIKTRGQQVTLSCSPISGHRSVSWYQQTPGQGLQFLFEYFSETQRNKGNFPGRFSGRQFSNSRSEMNVSTLELGDSALYLCASSVAGQNTDTQYFGPGTRLTVL.

The sample holds many counts of this clonotype. V usage is TRBV12-3 or TRBV12-4 and J usage is TRBJ2-7; D is possibly TRBD1 or TRBD2 (5 bases each). Trimming stripped 0 bases from V and 3 bases from J, with 15 bases between. This CDR3 has 16 amino acids. CDR3 protein: CASSLALGPRVYEQYF. CDR3 bases: TGTGCCAGCAGTTTAGCCCTGGGACCGAGGGTCTACGAGCAGTACTTC.

As DNA, the CDR3 is TGTGCCAGCAGGCTATACGGGACAGGGTACAATGAGCAGTTCTTC. Protein sequence: CASRLYGTGYNEQFF. V usage is TRBV27 and J usage is TRBJ2-1; 9 nucleotides match TRBD1. Germline-derived CDR1 and CDR2 are MNHEY and SMNVEV (reference sequence). The CDR3 loop spans 15 amino acids. With 6 bases clipped from V and 4 bases from J, the junction kept 7 bases outside the gene matches.

This clonotype turned up a few times. This chain uses TRBV3-1 with TRBJ2-2; D is possibly TRBD1 or TRBD2 (5 bases each). Deletions cut 3 bases from V and 7 bases from J, with 6 bases between. This CDR3 is built from 12 residues. The germline V gene encodes CDR1 LGHDT and CDR2 YNNKEL (reference sequence). In DNA, the CDR3 is TGTGCCAGCAGCCAGGGGGACGGGGAGCTGTTTTTT. Protein product: CASSQGDGELFF.

This clonotype was observed at least ten times. The chain employs TRBV7-9 and TRBJ1-2; a weak D match, TRBD1 (6 bases). Trimming left V 1 base short and J 4 bases short, with 13 bases between. The CDR3 runs 15 residues. Germline V lookup: CDR1 SEHNR, CDR2 FQNEAQ (reference sequence). DNA for the CDR3: TGTGCCAGCAGCTTAGTCGGGGGGCCGGCCTATGGCTACACCTTC. Amino acid sequence: CASSLVGGPAYGYTF.

At least ten counts were recorded for this clonotype. J is TRBJ2-3 and V is TRBV5-1; TRBD1 might be the D (5 bases). V was trimmed by 0 bases and J by 3 bases, leaving 14 bases between them. The length of the CDR3 is 16 residues. Germline-derived CDR1 and CDR2 are SGHRS and YFSETQ. The CDR3 DNA sequence: TGCGCCAGCAGCTTGGAAAAGGGGTTAGGGACAGATACGCAGTATTTT. The encoded protein is CASSLEKGLGTDTQYF.

This sequence joins TRBV7-2 and TRBJ2-1, with 11 nucleotides matching TRBD2. Germline CDR1 SGHTA, CDR2 FQGNSA. The CDR3 spans 15 residues. The J segment lost 7 bases and the V segment lost 5 bases, leaving 7 bases of the junction unmatched. The CDR3 protein is CASSHRPSGRNEQFF. The CDR3 bases are TGTGCCAGCAGCCATAGGCCTAGCGGGAGGAATGAGCAGTTCTTC. Combining the CDR3 with reference TRBV7-2 and TRBJ2-1 gives the whole variable domain GAGVSQSPSNKVTEKGKDVELRCDPISGHTALYWYRQSLGQGLEFLIYFQGNSAPDKSGLPSDRFSAERTGGSVSTLTIQRTQQEDSAVYLCASSHRPSGRNEQFFGPGTRLTVL.

The chain is built from TRBV6-5 and TRBJ2-3; D may be TRBD1 (5 bases). Between the trimmed V and J ends, which lost 2 bases and 4 bases, there was a span of 16 bases. The CDR3 sequence is 16 residues long. Germline V CDR1 and CDR2: MNHEY, SVGAGI. The DNA of the CDR3 is TGTGCCAGCAGTTACCGGCCCTCCCCAGGGCCAGATACGCAGTATTTT. This sequence encodes CASSYRPSPGPDTQYF.

In this sample, this clonotype turned up a few times. This chain joins TRBV12-3 or TRBV12-4 and TRBJ2-5; TRBD2 aligns across 13 bases. CDR3 length: 16 residues. The V and J ends lost 5 bases and 5 bases, in that order; junction bases with no gene match: 8. The CDR3 nucleotides are TGTGCCAGCAGTACTAGCGGGGGGGCCCCCGGGGAGACCCAGTACTTC. It encodes CASSTSGGAPGETQYF.

The V and J genes are TRBV7-9 and TRBJ1-3; 9 bases align to TRBD1. This CDR3 region has 14 residues. Germline-derived CDR1 and CDR2 are SEHNR and FQNEAQ (reference sequence). V dropped 3 bases and J dropped 8; count of bases not matched to a gene: 5. This CDR3 reads CASSFGTGIHTIYF. The CDR3 DNA is TGTGCCAGCAGCTTCGGGACAGGGATACACACCATATATTTT.

This clonotype occurred once. This may come from a read error, since a much larger clone is one base off. The genes are TRBV6-1 and TRBJ2-7; possibly TRBD1 or TRBD2 for D (5 bases each). Germline V gene sequence: CDR1 MNHNS, CDR2 SASEGT. The length of the CDR3 is 15 residues. Trimming cost V 7 bases and J 7 bases, with 23 bases left between them. The CDR3 DNA reads as TGTGCCAGCAATGCATTTCCGGGACCCCGGTGGGAGCAGTACTTC. Protein: CASNAFPGPRWEQYF.